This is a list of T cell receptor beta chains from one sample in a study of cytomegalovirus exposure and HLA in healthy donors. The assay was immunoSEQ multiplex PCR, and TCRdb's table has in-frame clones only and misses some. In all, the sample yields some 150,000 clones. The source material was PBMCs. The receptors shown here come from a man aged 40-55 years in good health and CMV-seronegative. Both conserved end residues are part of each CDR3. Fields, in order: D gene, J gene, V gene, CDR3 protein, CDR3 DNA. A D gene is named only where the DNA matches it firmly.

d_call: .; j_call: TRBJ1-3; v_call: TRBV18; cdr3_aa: CASSPSHSAGNTIYF; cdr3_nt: TGTGCCAGCTCACCGTCCCATTCGGCTGGAAACACCATATATTTT
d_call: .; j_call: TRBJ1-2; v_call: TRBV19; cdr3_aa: CASSISDYGYTF; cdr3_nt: TGTGCCAGTAGTATTTCCGACTATGGCTACACCTTC
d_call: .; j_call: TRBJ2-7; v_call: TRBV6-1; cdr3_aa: CASAGPPLYEQYF; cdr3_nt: TGTGCCAGTGCGGGACCCCCCCTTTACGAGCAGTACTTC
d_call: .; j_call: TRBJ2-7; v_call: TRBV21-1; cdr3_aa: CASSKTHRAYEQYF; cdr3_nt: TGTGCCAGCAGCAAAACTCACAGGGCCTACGAGCAGTACTTC
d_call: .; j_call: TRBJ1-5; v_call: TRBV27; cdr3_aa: CASSRQGMWGGNQPQHF; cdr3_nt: TGTGCCAGCAGTCGTCAGGGAATGTGGGGTGGCAATCAGCCCCAGCATTTT
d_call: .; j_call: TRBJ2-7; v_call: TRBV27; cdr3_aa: CASSLGPTYEQYF; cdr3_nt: TGTGCCAGCAGTCTGGGGCCGACCTACGAGCAGTACTTC
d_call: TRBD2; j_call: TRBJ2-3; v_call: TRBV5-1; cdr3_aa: CASSPGGGGGGRNTQYF; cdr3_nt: TGCGCCAGCAGCCCGGGCGGTGGCGGGGGGGGAAGGAATACGCAGTATTTT
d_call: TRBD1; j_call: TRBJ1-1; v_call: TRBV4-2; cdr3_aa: CASSQEKGLDRETEAFF; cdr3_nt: TGTGCCAGCAGCCAAGAAAAGGGCTTGGACAGGGAGACTGAAGCTTTCTTT
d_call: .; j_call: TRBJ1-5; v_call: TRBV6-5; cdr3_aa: CASSRRGDQPQHF; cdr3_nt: TGTGCCAGCAGCCGGCGGGGGGATCAGCCCCAGCATTTT
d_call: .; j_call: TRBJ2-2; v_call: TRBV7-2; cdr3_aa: CASSLLRNTGELFF; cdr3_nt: TGTGCCAGCAGCTTATTGAGAAACACCGGGGAGCTGTTTTTT
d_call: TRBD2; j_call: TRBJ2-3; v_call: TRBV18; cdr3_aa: CASSPGLAYGDTQYF; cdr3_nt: TGTGCCAGCTCACCGGGACTAGCCTATGGAGATACGCAGTATTTT
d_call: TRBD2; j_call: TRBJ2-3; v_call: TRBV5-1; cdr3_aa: CASSTLAGGTDTQYF; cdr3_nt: TGCGCCAGCAGCACCCTAGCGGGGGGAACAGATACGCAGTATTTT
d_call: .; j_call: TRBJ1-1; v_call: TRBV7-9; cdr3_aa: CASSLDSPNTEAFF; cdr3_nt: TGTGCCAGCAGCTTAGACAGCCCGAACACTGAAGCTTTCTTT
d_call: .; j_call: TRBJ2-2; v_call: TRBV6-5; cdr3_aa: CASSQDITGELFF; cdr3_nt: TGTGCCAGCAGCCAGGACATCACCGGGGAGCTGTTTTTT
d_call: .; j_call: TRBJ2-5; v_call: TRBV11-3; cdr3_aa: CASSRGGSEETQYF; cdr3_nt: TGTGCCAGCAGCCGCGGAGGCTCCGAGGAGACCCAGTACTTC
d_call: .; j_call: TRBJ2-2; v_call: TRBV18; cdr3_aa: CASRFQGDTGELFF; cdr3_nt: TGTGCCAGCCGATTTCAAGGGGACACCGGGGAGCTGTTTTTT
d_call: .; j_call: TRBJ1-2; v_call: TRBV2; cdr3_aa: CASIFQGSYGYTF; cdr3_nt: TGTGCCAGCATTTTCCAGGGGTCCTATGGCTACACCTTC
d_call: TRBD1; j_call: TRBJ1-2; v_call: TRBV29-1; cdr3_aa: CSVAGTGRSYGYTF; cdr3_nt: TGCAGCGTTGCCGGGACAGGGAGGAGCTATGGCTACACCTTC
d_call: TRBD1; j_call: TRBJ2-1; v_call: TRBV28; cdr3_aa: CASSFARDRDFNEQFF; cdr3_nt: TGTGCCAGCAGTTTCGCCCGGGACAGGGACTTTAATGAGCAGTTCTTC
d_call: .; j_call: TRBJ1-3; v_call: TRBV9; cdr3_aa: CASSVERSGNTIYF; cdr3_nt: TGTGCCAGCAGCGTGGAGAGGTCTGGAAACACCATATATTTT
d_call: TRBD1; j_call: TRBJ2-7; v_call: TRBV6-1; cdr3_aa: CASSVQGDPYEQYF; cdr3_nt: TGTGCCAGCAGTGTGCAGGGGGACCCCTACGAGCAGTACTTC
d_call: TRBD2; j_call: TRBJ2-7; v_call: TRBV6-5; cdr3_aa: CASGSGGISYEQYF; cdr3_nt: TGTGCCAGCGGTAGCGGGGGGATCTCCTACGAGCAGTACTTC
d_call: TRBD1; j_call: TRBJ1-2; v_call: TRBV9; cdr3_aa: CASSVGTVGQYGYTF; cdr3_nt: TGTGCCAGCAGCGTAGGAACTGTGGGACAGTATGGCTACACCTTC
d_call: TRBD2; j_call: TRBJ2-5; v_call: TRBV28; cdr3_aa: CASSLSAGGGQETQYF; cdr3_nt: TGTGCCAGCAGTTTAAGCGCGGGGGGAGGGCAAGAGACCCAGTACTTC
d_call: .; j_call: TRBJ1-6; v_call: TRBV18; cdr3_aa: CASSFTDYNSPLHF; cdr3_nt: TGTGCCAGCTCATTCACAGATTATAATTCACCCCTCCACTTT
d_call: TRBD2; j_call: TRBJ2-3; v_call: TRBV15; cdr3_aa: CATSTGTSGELKTSTDTQYF; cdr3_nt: TGTGCCACCAGCACCGGGACTAGCGGGGAACTAAAAACTAGCACAGATACGCAGTATTTT
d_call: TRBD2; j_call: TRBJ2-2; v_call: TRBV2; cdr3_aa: CASSVLAGGGAGELFF; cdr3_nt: TGTGCCAGCAGCGTTCTAGCGGGGGGGGGTGCCGGGGAGCTGTTTTTT
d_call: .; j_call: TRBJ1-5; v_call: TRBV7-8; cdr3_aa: CASSKRGGQPQHF; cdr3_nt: TGTGCCAGCAGCAAACGGGGGGGTCAGCCCCAGCATTTT
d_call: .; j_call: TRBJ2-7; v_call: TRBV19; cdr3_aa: CASSRGQSYEQYF; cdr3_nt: TGTGCCAGCTCCCGCGGACAAAGCTACGAGCAGTACTTC
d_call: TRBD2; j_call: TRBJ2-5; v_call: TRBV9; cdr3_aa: CASSPSGLAGVETQYF; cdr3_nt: TGTGCCAGCAGCCCGTCGGGACTAGCGGGGGTAGAGACCCAGTACTTC
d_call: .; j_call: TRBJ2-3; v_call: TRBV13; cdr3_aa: CASSTQGGTDTQYF; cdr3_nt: TGTGCCAGCAGCACCCAGGGTGGCACAGATACGCAGTATTTT
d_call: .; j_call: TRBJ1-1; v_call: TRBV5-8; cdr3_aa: CASSLFFLSVPTPNTEAFF; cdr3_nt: TGTGCCAGCAGCTTGTTTTTCTTGTCGGTTCCGACACCGAACACTGAAGCTTTCTTT
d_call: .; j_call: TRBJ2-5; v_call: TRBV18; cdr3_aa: CASSQGSFETQYF; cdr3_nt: TGTGCCAGCTCTCAGGGGAGTTTTGAGACCCAGTACTTC
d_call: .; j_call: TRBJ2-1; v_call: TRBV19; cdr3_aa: CASSTIAVGGAEQFF; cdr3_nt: TGTGCCAGTAGTACCATAGCGGTAGGGGGCGCTGAGCAGTTCTTC
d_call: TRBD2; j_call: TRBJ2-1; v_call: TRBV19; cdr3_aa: CASGASGGINEQFF; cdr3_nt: TGTGCCAGTGGTGCTAGCGGGGGAATTAATGAGCAGTTCTTC
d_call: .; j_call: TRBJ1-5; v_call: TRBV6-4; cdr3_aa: CASSERAGDSNQPQHF; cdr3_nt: TGTGCCAGCAGTGAGAGGGCGGGGGATAGCAATCAGCCCCAGCATTTT
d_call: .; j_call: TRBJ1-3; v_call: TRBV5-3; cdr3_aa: CARRPVRGDLSGNTIYF; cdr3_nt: TGTGCCAGAAGACCAGTTCGGGGGGACCTCTCTGGAAACACCATATATTTT
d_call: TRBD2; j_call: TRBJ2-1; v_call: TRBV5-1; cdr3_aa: CASSQGAGGKQGEQFF; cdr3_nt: TGCGCCAGCAGCCAAGGGGCGGGGGGTAAACAGGGTGAGCAGTTCTTC
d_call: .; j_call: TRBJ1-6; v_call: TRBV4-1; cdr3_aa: CASSQVWQGYSPLHF; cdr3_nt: TGCGCCAGCAGCCAAGTTTGGCAGGGGTATTCACCCCTCCACTTT
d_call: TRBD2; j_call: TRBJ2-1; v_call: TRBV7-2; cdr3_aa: CASSLGGSGKYNEQFF; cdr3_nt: TGTGCCAGCAGCTTAGGTGGTAGCGGGAAATACAATGAGCAGTTCTTC
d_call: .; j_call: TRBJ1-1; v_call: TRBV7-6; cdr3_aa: CASSSASTVNTEAFF; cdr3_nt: TGTGCCAGCAGCTCCGCCTCGACAGTAAACACTGAAGCTTTCTTT
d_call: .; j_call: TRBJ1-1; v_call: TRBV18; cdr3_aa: CASSPGPSLTEAFF; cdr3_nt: TGTGCCAGCTCACCAGGGCCGTCGCTCACTGAAGCTTTCTTT
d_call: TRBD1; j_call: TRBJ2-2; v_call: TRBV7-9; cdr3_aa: CASNKDRTHGELFF; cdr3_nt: TGTGCCAGCAACAAGGACAGGACCCACGGGGAGCTGTTTTTT
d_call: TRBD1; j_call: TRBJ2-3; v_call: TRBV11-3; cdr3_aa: CASSIRARAGGSGDTQYF; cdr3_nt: TGTGCCAGCAGCATACGGGCCCGGGCAGGGGGCTCGGGGGATACGCAGTATTTT
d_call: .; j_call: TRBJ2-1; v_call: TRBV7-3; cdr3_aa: CASSSGLFNEQFF; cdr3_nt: TGTGCCAGCAGCTCGGGACTTTTCAATGAGCAGTTCTTC
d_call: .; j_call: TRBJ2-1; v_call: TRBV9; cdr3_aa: CASSVEARRAYNEQFF; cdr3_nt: TGTGCCAGCAGCGTAGAGGCGAGGAGGGCTTACAATGAGCAGTTCTTC
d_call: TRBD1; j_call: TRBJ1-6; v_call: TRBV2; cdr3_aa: CASSEMDRGFPHF; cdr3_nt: TGTGCCAGCAGTGAGATGGACAGGGGATTTCCCCACTTT
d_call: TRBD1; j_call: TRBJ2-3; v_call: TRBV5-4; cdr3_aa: CASNSGTDKTDTQYF; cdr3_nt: TGTGCCAGCAATTCCGGGACAGACAAAACAGATACGCAGTATTTT
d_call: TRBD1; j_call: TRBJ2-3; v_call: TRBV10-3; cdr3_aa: CAISGQGATDTQYF; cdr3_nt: TGTGCCATCAGTGGACAGGGGGCAACAGATACGCAGTATTTT
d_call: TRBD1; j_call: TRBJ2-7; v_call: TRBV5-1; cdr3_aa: CASSPAGQGASYEQYF; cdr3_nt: TGCGCCAGCAGCCCCGCAGGGCAGGGGGCGTCCTACGAGCAGTACTTC
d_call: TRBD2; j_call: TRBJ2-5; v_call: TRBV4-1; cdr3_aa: CASSQGRTSGGNQETQYF; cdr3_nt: TGCGCCAGCAGCCAAGGCCGGACTAGCGGGGGTAACCAAGAGACCCAGTACTTC
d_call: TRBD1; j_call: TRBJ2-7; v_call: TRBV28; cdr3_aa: CASRDRGRDYEQYF; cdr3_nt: TGTGCCAGCAGGGACAGGGGAAGGGATTACGAGCAGTACTTC
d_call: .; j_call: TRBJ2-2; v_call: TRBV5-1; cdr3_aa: CASSLIEGQNTGELFF; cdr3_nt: TGCGCCAGCAGCTTAATCGAGGGACAAAACACCGGGGAGCTGTTTTTT
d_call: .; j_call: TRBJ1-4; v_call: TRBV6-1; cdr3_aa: CASSEGRGGEKLFF; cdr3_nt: TGTGCCAGCAGTGAAGGCAGGGGTGGAGAAAAACTGTTTTTT
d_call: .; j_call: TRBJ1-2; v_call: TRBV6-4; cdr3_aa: CASSDGAGGYGYTF; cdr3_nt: TGTGCCAGCAGTGATGGGGCCGGGGGATATGGCTACACCTTC
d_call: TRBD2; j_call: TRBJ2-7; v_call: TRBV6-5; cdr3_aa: CASWGTSGGTYEQYF; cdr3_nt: TGTGCCTCTTGGGGGACTAGCGGGGGAACCTACGAGCAGTACTTC
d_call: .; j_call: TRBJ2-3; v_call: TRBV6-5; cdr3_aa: CASSLQGADTQYF; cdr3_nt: TGTGCCAGCAGTTTACAGGGAGCAGATACGCAGTATTTT
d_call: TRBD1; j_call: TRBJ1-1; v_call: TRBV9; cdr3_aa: CASSAAGGAGNTEAFF; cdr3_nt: TGTGCCAGCAGCGCCGCAGGGGGCGCGGGTAACACTGAAGCTTTCTTT
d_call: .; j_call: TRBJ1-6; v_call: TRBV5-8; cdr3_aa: CASSLVASSPLHF; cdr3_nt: TGTGCCAGCAGCCTAGTAGCCTCTTCACCCCTCCACTTT